Presented here are 5 T cell receptor beta chains from one specimen sequenced in a study of blood T cells in healthy people across ages. Then a second PCR, running about 6 to 11 cycles, was carried out with a sample-barcoded 5' primer and a J-beta primer mix. Using its own MiXCR run on the 5' RACE reads, TCRdb lists one record per CDR3 protein. The table includes about 650,000 distinct CDR3 sequences, 40% to 65% detected once. Sequencing was done on a sample of blood. Receptor source: a woman of 80 years or more in good health.

The J gene is TRBJ1-2, the V gene TRBV10-1; a possible D gene is TRBD1 (5 bases). This CDR3 is 13 amino acids long. V dropped 2 bases and J dropped 6 bases, with 10 bases sitting between them. The germline V gene encodes CDR1 WNHNN and CDR2 SYGVQD (reference sequence). The DNA of the CDR3 is TGCGCCAGCAGTGAGCCTCAGGGAGATGGCTACACCTTC. It specifies CASSEPQGDGYTF.

In its sample, this clonotype was seen once. The rearrangement links TRBV14 to TRBJ2-5; D is unresolved. Per the germline V gene, CDR1 is SGHDN and CDR2 is FVKESK. The CDR3 spans 15 residues. V lost 0 bases and J 1 base, leaving 9 bases between the germline ends. Here the CDR3 reads CASSQDTLFQETQYF. CDR3 nucleotides: TGTGCCAGCAGCCAAGATACGCTATTCCAAGAGACCCAGTACTTC.

A single count supports this clonotype. A read error may produce the germline difference seen at one junction end. The rearrangement uses TRBV10-3 and TRBJ2-1; D not certain. Germline V gene lookup returns CDR1 ENHRY and CDR2 SYGVKD. The CDR3 loop spans 13 amino acids. The chain's CDR3 is CATSGRIVNEQFF. The DNA of the CDR3 is TGTGCCACCAGTGGACGGATTGTCAATGAGCAGTTCTTC.

This clonotype was counted at least ten times. This chain connects TRBV14 to TRBJ2-7, with 8 bases fitting TRBD2. The J segment lost 0 bases and the V segment lost 4 bases, leaving 5 bases of the junction unmatched. Germline V gives CDR1 SGHDN, CDR2 FVKESK. The CDR3 has 15 amino acids. CDR3 coding DNA: TGTGCCAGCAGCCGTAGCGGGACTACCTCCTACGAGCAGTACTTC. It translates to CASSRSGTTSYEQYF.

This clonotype has a count of ten or more. V is TRBV20-1 and J is TRBJ2-1; 12 nucleotides agree with TRBD2. The trim removed 1 base at V and 6 bases at J, leaving 10 bases unmatched. The CDR3 loop spans 17 amino acids. Looked up from germline, CDR1 is DFQATT and CDR2 is SNEGSKA (reference sequence). CDR3 DNA: TGCAGTGCTAGAGTACTAGCGGGGGGTCCTTGGGGCAATGAGCAGTTCTTC. It encodes CSARVLAGGPWGNEQFF.